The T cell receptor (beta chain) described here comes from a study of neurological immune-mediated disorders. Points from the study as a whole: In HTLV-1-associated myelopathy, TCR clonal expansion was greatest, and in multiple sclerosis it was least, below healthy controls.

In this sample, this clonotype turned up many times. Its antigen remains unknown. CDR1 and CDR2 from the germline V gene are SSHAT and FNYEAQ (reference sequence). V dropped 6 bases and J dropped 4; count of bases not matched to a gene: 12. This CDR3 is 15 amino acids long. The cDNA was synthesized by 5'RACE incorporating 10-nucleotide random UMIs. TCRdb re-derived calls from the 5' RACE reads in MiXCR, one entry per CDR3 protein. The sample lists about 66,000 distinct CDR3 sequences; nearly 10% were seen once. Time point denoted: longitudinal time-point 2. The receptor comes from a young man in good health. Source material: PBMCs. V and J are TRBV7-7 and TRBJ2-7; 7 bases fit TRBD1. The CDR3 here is CASSVGSTGDYEQYF. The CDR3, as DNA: TGTGCCAGCAGTGTCGGGTCTACAGGGGATTACGAGCAGTACTTC.